Here is one T cell receptor beta chain with its context. TCRdb's copy holds only in-frame clones and misses some; the assay was immunoSEQ multiplex PCR. The table has some 70,000 clones, approximately 86% seen once; the top ten hold less than 20%. These data belong to a study of control samples from healthy donors and cancer patients. CDR1 and CDR2 (germline): SGHTA, FQGNSA. V was clipped by 4 bases and J by 0 bases, with 20 bases between them. The CDR3 has 18 amino acids. Specimen: blood. The gene calls are TRBV7-2 and TRBJ2-3; TRBD2 is a possible D gene (5 bases). This clonotype originated in a man aged 60 to 75 in good health. This CDR3 reads CASSSHRSAESSTDTQYF. The CDR3 DNA sequence: TGTGCCAGCAGCTCCCACCGATCAGCGGAATCAAGCACAGATACGCAGTATTTT.